This TCR beta chain was captured by sequencing in a study of blood T cell repertoires in COVID-19. In the study overall: The United States, Italy and Spain were the sources of the acute and convalescent COVID-19 samples. From T cells, B-cell-depleted T cells, or PBMCs came the material, which was cDNA or gDNA.

Germline V gene data show CDR1 as SEHNR and CDR2 as FQNEAQ (reference sequence). Trimming removed 5 bases from V and 6 bases from J, with 20 bases in between. This CDR3 contains 15 residues. In the authors' workflow: Amplification with reference gene primers provided the estimates of nucleated cell counts. Only in-frame clones appear in the TCRdb table, and some are missing; sequencing was by immunoSEQ multiplex PCR. Clone size and V and J calls were adopted from that table, with D and trimming inferred from the DNA. Of about 200,000 clones listed, 75% to 85% are singletons. The chain carries TRBV7-9 and TRBJ2-7, with D possibly TRBD1 on 6 matching bases. This receptor was obtained from a human donor in a cohort sampled during active COVID-19. Source material: peripheral blood. The CDR3 loop is CASSPSGRGRSEQYF. The CDR3, as DNA: TGTGCCAGCAGCCCCTCGGGCAGGGGACGTAGCGAGCAGTACTTC.